Below are 20 T cell receptor beta chains sequenced from a single sample in a study of tumor-infiltrating lymphocytes in primary liver carcinoma. Co-extracting RNA and DNA was done with 20-30 mg of unsorted bulk tissue as input. Synthesis of TCR beta cDNA was carried out from 450 to 650 ng total RNA with a constant-region primer. Amplification in three nested multiplex PCR rounds with slightly modified ARM-PCR gave rise to TCR beta libraries. The two initial PCR rounds, around 11 cycles each, used TRBV1-TRBV30 forward and C-beta reverse primers. Each CDR3 protein is one row after TCRdb ran MiXCR on the multiplex PCR reads. The sample consists of 35,000 to 45,000 distinct CDR3 sequences, 75% of them appearing once. Sequencing was carried out using tumor-adjacent normal liver tissue. The receptors originated from a young woman with primary liver carcinoma and hepatitis B virus infection.

As for this clonotype: Mismatch with germline at one junction end may stem from a read error. The rearrangement links TRBV10-2 to TRBJ1-1; the match to TRBD1 covers 7 bases. Germline assignment: CDR1 WSHSY and CDR2 SAAADI. The length of the CDR3 is 15 residues. The chain's CDR3 is CTSNESHRGNTEAFF. The CDR3 DNA sequence: TGCACCAGCAATGAGTCCCACAGGGGTAACACTGAAGCTTTCTTT.

Note on this clonotype: The CDR3 end shows no conserved phenylalanine or tryptophan, and so a read error is likely. The rearrangement joins TRBV7-2 to TRBJ2-7, with 9 nucleotides matching TRBD2. This CDR3 region has 18 residues. V trimming: 4 bases; J trimming: 2 bases; junction bases outside the gene matches: 15. CDR1 is SGHTA, CDR2 FQGNSA, per germline. The CDR3 loop is CASSSQQPIAGDPYEQYL. In nucleotides, the CDR3 is TGTGCCAGCAGCTCCCAACAACCTATAGCGGGGGACCCCTACGAGCAGTACCTC.

This clonotype appeared a few times. V and J are TRBV11-1 and TRBJ1-1; D unclear. CDR3 length equals 13 residues. V dropped 3 bases and J dropped 0 bases, with 5 bases sitting between them. The germline V gene encodes CDR1 SGHAT and CDR2 FQDESV (reference sequence). CDR3 nucleotide sequence: TGTGCCAGCAGCTTCCGGCTGAACACTGAAGCTTTCTTT. As protein: CASSFRLNTEAFF.

Worth noting for this clonotype: Relative to the germline gene, one junction end is altered; a read error may explain this. For the CDR3, the DNA is TGCGCCAACAGCCCGATGGGAGTCGGGGAGTTGTTTTTT. It encodes CANSPMGVGELFF. The chain couples TRBV4-3 to TRBJ2-2; D is possibly TRBD2 (5 bases). Germline V CDR1 and CDR2: LGHNA, YSLEER. CDR3 length: 13 amino acids.

Comments on this clonotype: The junction departs from the called germline gene at one end, perhaps through a read error. The chain's CDR3 is CASSADIYEHYF. The CDR3 region has the DNA TGTGCCAGCAGCGCGGACATCTACGAGCACTACTTC. The chain carries TRBV7-9 and TRBJ2-7; D perhaps matches TRBD1 (5 bases). The CDR3 has 12 residues. Per germline, CDR1 SEHNR and CDR2 FQNEAQ (reference sequence).

A remark on this clonotype: At one end the junction does not follow the germline gene, possibly because of a read error. This sequence joins TRBV29-1 and TRBJ1-2, with D possibly TRBD1 on 5 matching bases. Germline assignment: CDR1 SQVTM and CDR2 ANQGSEA. The CDR3 totals 13 residues. For the CDR3, the DNA is TGCAGCGTGGAGGGCCTTTGGGGCTATGGCTATACCTTC. Amino acids: CSVEGLWGYGYTF.

The count of this clonotype is one. The genes are TRBV6-5 and TRBJ2-1; D remains ambiguous. In germline, CDR1 is MNHEY, CDR2 SVGAGI. V was clipped by 9 bases and J by 16 bases, with 22 bases between them. The CDR3 has 12 residues. CDR3 sequence: CASSPGSHERFF. The CDR3 DNA sequence: TGTGCCAGTAGTCCCGGTAGCCATGAGCGATTCTTC.

This clonotype was recorded many times. V is TRBV12-3 or TRBV12-4 and J is TRBJ2-1; D is ambiguous. The CDR3 runs 14 residues. The germline V and J ends were trimmed by 6 bases and 3 bases, with 12 bases remaining between them. CDR3 in DNA: TGTGCCAGCAGCCCCGGGCCCTTCTACAATGAGCAGTTCTTC. The encoded protein is CASSPGPFYNEQFF.

As concerns this clonotype: Sequence at one end of the junction differs from germline and may be a read error. V is TRBV9 and J is TRBJ2-7, with 8 bases fitting TRBD1. The CDR3 consists of 14 residues. The germline V gene has CDR1 SGDLS and CDR2 YYNGEE. As DNA, the CDR3 is TGTGCCAGCAGCGCGGGACAGGACACCTACGTGCAGTACTTC. It yields the protein CASSAGQDTYVQYF.

The chain employs TRBV12-3 or TRBV12-4 and TRBJ1-1; no reliable D call. The CDR3 is 15 residues long. V lost 3 bases to trimming and J lost 1 base, with 12 bases between them. The chain's CDR3 is CASSFFSIGNTEAFF. The CDR3 nucleotides are TGTGCCAGCAGTTTTTTCAGCATCGGGAACACTGAAGCTTTCTTT.

As for this clonotype: The junction shows a germline mismatch at one end, possibly a read error. V is TRBV11-2 and J is TRBJ2-3; D not resolved. Looked up from germline, CDR1 is SGHAT and CDR2 is FQNNGV. The CDR3 runs to 14 residues. The DNA of the CDR3 is TGTGCCACCAGCCCTCAAACTCACACAGATACGCACTATTTT. It translates to CATSPQTHTDTHYF.

This clonotype appeared a few times. The CDR3 region is CASSLEPGDVYEQYF. The DNA of the CDR3 is TGTGCCAGCAGCTTAGAACCAGGGGATGTCTACGAGCAGTACTTC. The rearrangement joins TRBV7-2 to TRBJ2-7, with D possibly TRBD1 on 6 matching bases. CDR1 and CDR2 (germline): SGHTA, FQGNSA. The CDR3 contains 15 residues. Trimming shortened V by 1 base and J by 3 bases, and 13 bases separated the two germline ends.

As for this clonotype: The junction departs from the called germline gene at one end, perhaps through a read error. The chain's CDR3 is CASSFGSPEGTSNEQSF. CDR3 bases: TGTGCCAGCAGTTTCGGGTCCCCCGAGGGAACTTCGAATGAGCAGTCCTTC. The chain combines TRBV6-6 with TRBJ2-1; possibly TRBD2 for D (5 bases). This CDR3 comprises 17 residues. Germline CDR1 and CDR2: MNHNY and SVGAGI (reference sequence).

This chain links TRBV11-2 with TRBJ1-1; no clear D. Trimming left V 9 bases short and J 6 bases short, with 20 bases between. The CDR3 loop spans 14 amino acids. Looked up from germline, CDR1 is SGHAT and CDR2 is FQNNGV. Written as DNA, the CDR3 is TGTGCCAGTAGATATACGGTGGGGAAGGCTGAAGCTTTCTTT. Protein sequence: CASRYTVGKAEAFF.

A word on this clonotype: The junction does not match germline at one end; this may be a read error. V gene TRBV11-2 combines with J gene TRBJ2-1; 9 positions match TRBD2. The CDR3 is 17 residues long. Germline V gene data show CDR1 as SGHAT and CDR2 as FQNNGV. The CDR3 DNA reads as TGTACCAGCACCTTAGGGGTTAGCGGGAGTGTCATCAATGAGCAGTTCTTC. Translation gives CTSTLGVSGSVINEQFF.

This clonotype showed up just a few times. The junction and the germline gene differ at one end; a read error may be behind it. V usage is TRBV28 and J usage is TRBJ2-7, with TRBD1 matching 9 bases. The CDR3 extends over 13 amino acids. Germline lookup yields CDR1 MDHEN and CDR2 SYDVKM. The CDR3 DNA reads as TGTGCCAGCAGCCGGGACAGGGTCTACGAGGAGTACTTC. Translation gives CASSRDRVYEEYF.

Details on this clonotype: The junction and the germline gene differ at one end; a read error may be behind it. The gene calls are TRBV6-5 and TRBJ1-2, with TRBD1 identical over 7 bases. The CDR3 loop spans 14 amino acids. Germline CDR1 reads MNHEY; CDR2 reads SVGAGI. The DNA for the CDR3 is TGTGCCAGCGGTTATAACAGACAGGGCAGTGGCTACACCTTC. Amino acids: CASGYNRQGSGYTF.

About this clonotype: The junction does not match germline at one end; this may be a read error. The chain is built from TRBV11-2 and TRBJ2-3, with D unclear. The CDR3 has 13 residues. From germline, CDR1 is SGHAT and CDR2 FQNNGV. CDR3 sequence (DNA): TGTGCAAGAAGCCCCTGGAGCACAGATACGCAGTGTTTT. Its protein product is CARSPWSTDTQCF.

This clonotype was seen at least ten times. This sequence joins TRBV6-1 and TRBJ2-5; D ambiguous. The ends were cut back, 4 bases at V and 3 bases at J, with 3 bases in the middle. The CDR3 runs to 11 residues. Germline CDR1 reads MNHNS; CDR2 reads SASEGT. In nucleotides, the CDR3 is TGTGCCAGCAGTGCAGAAGAGACCCAGTACTTC. It is translated as CASSAEETQYF.

Points on this clonotype: Without the conserved terminal phenylalanine or tryptophan, this CDR3 likely stems from a read error. The chain uses TRBV29-1 and TRBJ1-1, with D possibly TRBD1 on 6 matching bases. The length of the CDR3 is 12 residues. Germline-derived CDR1 and CDR2 are SQVTM and ANQGSEA. DNA for the CDR3: TGCAGCGCAGGACAGCTGAACACTAAAGCTTTCATT. This encodes CSAGQLNTKAFI.